These T cell receptor beta chains were read from a single sample in a study of cytomegalovirus exposure and HLA in healthy donors. Some clones are missing from TCRdb's copy, which holds only in-frame ones; the method was immunoSEQ multiplex PCR. The data hold fewer than 150,000 clones, with about four fifths observed a single time. The specimen was PBMCs. The source is a man aged 35 to 55 in good health and CMV-seropositive. Both conserved end residues are part of each CDR3. D genes are given only for firm matches. A clone size is listed for some rows: how often the clone was seen (once, few, many), or a class if it is expanded.

d_call j_call v_call clone_size cdr3_aa cdr3_nt
NA TRBJ1-3 TRBV27 NA CASSTSGSRNTIYF TGTGCCAGCTCAACCTCGGGGTCTCGAAACACCATATATTTT
NA TRBJ1-5 TRBV9 NA CASSVDSFNQPQHF TGTGCCAGCAGCGTAGACTCCTTCAATCAGCCCCAGCATTTT
NA TRBJ2-7 TRBV19 medium-sized CATSPTGVAEQYF TGTGCCACCTCTCCCACAGGAGTAGCCGAGCAGTACTTC
NA TRBJ2-1 TRBV30 NA CASRTSYNEQFF TGTGCCAGCCGGACTTCCTACAATGAGCAGTTCTTC
TRBD1 TRBJ1-6 TRBV19 NA CASRPGQGFRHSPLHF TGTGCCAGTAGACCGGGACAGGGGTTTCGACATTCACCCCTCCACTTT
TRBD2 TRBJ2-1 TRBV10-3 NA CAISESRTSSTYNEQFF TGTGCCATCAGTGAGTCGAGGACTAGCTCCACCTACAATGAGCAGTTCTTC
NA TRBJ1-1 TRBV18 NA CASSRVRRRVVNTEAFF TGTGCCAGCTCACGAGTGCGCCGGAGGGTCGTGAACACTGAAGCTTTCTTT
NA TRBJ2-7 TRBV7-3 NA CASSIGTYSEQYF TGTGCCAGCAGCATTGGGACTTACTCCGAGCAGTACTTC
TRBD1 TRBJ2-7 TRBV5-1 NA CASSQGDHTYEQYF TGCGCCAGCAGCCAGGGGGACCATACCTACGAGCAGTACTTC
TRBD2 TRBJ2-7 TRBV4-1 NA CASSRGLAGGYEQYF TGCGCCAGCAGCCGAGGACTAGCGGGGGGGTACGAGCAGTACTTC
TRBD1 TRBJ1-4 TRBV2 NA CASNDRGEKLFF TGTGCCAGCAATGACAGGGGTGAAAAACTGTTTTTT
TRBD1 TRBJ2-1 TRBV7-9 NA CASSSGQGASVEQFF TGTGCCAGCAGCTCGGGACAGGGGGCTTCTGTTGAGCAGTTCTTC
NA TRBJ1-2 TRBV29-1 once CSVVPSHYGYTF TGCAGCGTTGTCCCAAGCCACTATGGCTACACCTTC
TRBD2 TRBJ2-7 TRBV6-1 NA CASSETAGTSYEQYF TGTGCCAGCAGTGAGACCGCCGGGACTAGCTACGAGCAGTACTTC
NA TRBJ2-1 TRBV9 NA CASSVVAGSYNEQFF TGTGCCAGCAGCGTAGTGGCAGGATCCTACAATGAGCAGTTCTTC
TRBD2 TRBJ2-1 TRBV5-1 NA CASSLGNSGGWNEQFF TGCGCCAGCAGCTTGGGTAATAGCGGGGGGTGGAATGAGCAGTTCTTC
NA TRBJ2-1 TRBV19 NA CASNPGTSVNEQFF TGTGCCAGTAACCCCGGGACTTCCGTCAATGAGCAGTTCTTC
NA TRBJ1-5 TRBV19 NA CASSMRSHNQPQHF TGTGCCAGTAGTATGCGCTCCCACAATCAGCCCCAGCATTTT
NA TRBJ2-6 TRBV27 NA CASSSDGAGANVLTF TGTGCCAGCAGTTCGGACGGGGCTGGGGCCAACGTCCTGACTTTC
TRBD2 TRBJ2-5 TRBV5-6 NA CASSLLAGEETQYF TGTGCCAGCAGCTTGCTAGCGGGAGAAGAGACCCAGTACTTC
NA TRBJ1-2 TRBV19 NA CASKGSGGPLNYGYTF TGTGCCAGTAAGGGCTCGGGGGGGCCCCTTAACTATGGCTACACCTTC
NA TRBJ1-6 TRBV19 NA CASTPQGWGYNSPLHF TGTGCCAGTACCCCGCAGGGTTGGGGCTATAATTCACCCCTCCACTTT
NA TRBJ1-1 TRBV5-6 NA CASSLARGEAFF TGTGCCAGCAGCTTGGCCAGGGGTGAAGCTTTCTTT